This T cell receptor (beta chain) originates from a study of beta chain features in type 1 diabetes (dated by TCRdb to the late 2010s). At the level of the whole study: Mean age, gender distribution, total cell number and subset yield did not differ between patients and healthy donors. A total of 90 million to 140 million sorted cells were examined across all samples, and RNA yield correlated strongly with the number of cells per subset. The study compared the TCRB repertoires of sorted circulating CD4+ T cell subsets in recently diagnosed type 1 diabetes patients with those in matched healthy donors. Regulatory and stem cell-like memory subsets were obtained from only 8 patients and about eight healthy donors, while naive and central memory subsets were obtained from all 30 or so donors. Study-wide conclusions, independent of this receptor: Naive, central memory and regulatory TCRB repertoires appeared to be more similar among patients than among healthy donors. At VDJ recombination sites, type 1 diabetes patients had fewer insertions and more deleted nucleotides, which implies abnormalities in thymic rearrangement. Shorter templates might have been favored by PCR, but patient and control samples were amplified and corrected together, so both groups would have been affected equally by any skew. Because cDNA was sequenced instead of genomic DNA, activated cells with high expression could be over-represented, although the groups did not differ in activation or CD3 levels. Because small numbers of individuals were included in the HLA sub-analyses, any influence of HLA type on TCRB rearrangement was left unresolved. In all four CD4+ subsets, TCRB CDR3 length was moderately but significantly shorter in type 1 diabetes patients.

From each donor, a single peripheral blood sample of 100 to 150 mL on average was drawn into heparinised tubes. A BD FACSAria II and a panel including CD45RO, CCR7, CD25, CD127, CD95 and CD27 were used to sort naive, central memory, regulatory and stem cell-like memory CD4+ T cells. All sorted populations exceeded 98% purity. PBMCs were isolated immediately by Lymphoprep density gradient centrifugation and stained directly without culture. Samples were stained and sorted in pairs, with one healthy donor and one patient per experiment, so that batch effects were minimized. The entire isolated RNA was reverse transcribed using the High Capacity cDNA Reverse Transcription Kit, and thus expressed TCRB transcripts were sequenced. Deep immunoSEQ sequencing was applied to naive, central memory and regulatory T cell samples, giving an average of around 3.4 million total reads per sample. After sorted cells were lysed in RLT buffer, RNA was extracted with DNase-treated RNeasy Micro or Mini kits, with the choice depending on cell number. To prevent cross-contamination, every cell subset was processed on its own, while patient and healthy donor samples were processed together. The immunoSEQ multiplex PCR was used to amplify TCRB sequences from cDNA, yielding 87-bp fragments that span the CDR3 region. The amplicons were sequenced using the Illumina HiSeq platform. The authors' analysis ran thus. PCR bias was computationally corrected using synthetic template baselines, reads within Hamming distance 2 were collapsed, and singletons that could not be merged were discarded. Reads were aligned against IMGT so that V, D and J genes, CDR3 length and insertions or deletions at six rearrangement sites could be assigned. Within each subset, clonotype counts were normalized to sorted cell number, and only after that were true diversity and Gini coefficients computed with the tcR R package. The overlap coefficient, calculated on TCRB nucleotide sequences, was used to quantify repertoire sharing. As a proxy for the pre-selection repertoire, out-of-frame TCRB sequences from naive cells were analyzed. In TCRdb, the immuneACCESS table is reduced to in-frame sequences with V and J assigned. These tables do not hold every clone; where another copy was compared, an unresolved V gene accounts for under half, and the others remain unexplained. That table is the source of V, J and clone size, and D and trimming were worked out from the DNA. A total of hundreds of thousands of clones appear in this sample, about 14% of them only once. Of the sample, just under 0.04% is held by the ten largest clones.

Reading the germline V gene gives CDR1 SGHRS and CDR2 YFSETQ. Between the V and J ends, shortened by 0 bases and 5 bases respectively, the junction contains 11 bases. Measured from the cysteine to the phenylalanine, the CDR3 is 14 residues long. Only the CDR3 part of the read is kept: 42 bases, read in frame from the first base. Remarks on this clone: It has no known antigen specificity. No qualities accompany the bases; no much larger clone lies one base away.

The TCR originated in a young man with type 1 diabetes. Specimen: naive CD4+ T cells from blood. What the cell subset or site label conveys for this sample: true naive CD4+ T cells. The rearrangement joined TRBV5-1 to TRBJ1-1; no D gene can be assigned with confidence. The DNA reads as follows: TGCGCCAGCAGCTTGGGGCAGCCGAAGACTGAAGCTTTCTTT. The encoded protein is CASSLGQPKTEAFF.